These T cell receptor beta chains were read from a single sample in a study of CD8+CD57+ T cells in acquired aplastic anemia. TCRdb passed the reads through MiXCR, listing each CDR3 protein once. Of some 150,000 distinct CDR3 sequences in the sample, about 54% are singletons; the top ten hold around 12%. The source material was sorted CD4+, CD8+, or CD8+CD57+ T cells (not recorded which) from PBMCs. These receptors were obtained from a human donor with aplastic anemia. Each CDR3 is given with its conserved first and last residue. Fields, in order: D gene, clone size, J gene, V gene, CDR3 protein, CDR3 DNA. D genes are given only for firm matches. Not every row has a clone size; where given, it reads once, few, many or a size class.

TRBD2,-,TRBJ2-3,TRBV11-1,CASSYRGGDAITSIDTQYF,TGTGCCAGCTCATACCGGGGGGGAGATGCCATAACTTCAATAGATACGCAGTATTTT
TRBD2,few,TRBJ2-1,TRBV19,CASSSGGTYNEQFF,TGTGCCAGTAGTAGCGGGGGGACCTACAATGAGCAGTTCTTC
-,-,TRBJ1-1,TRBV20-1,CSARAGVLTEAFF,TGCAGTGCTAGAGCGGGGGTCTTGACTGAAGCTTTCTTT
-,-,TRBJ2-1,TRBV7-9,CASSLVEAQNEQFF,TGTGCCAGCAGCTTAGTAGAGGCTCAGAATGAGCAGTTCTTC
-,many,TRBJ1-1,TRBV6-1,CASSEANGPDTEAFF,TGTGCCAGCAGTGAAGCGAACGGACCCGACACTGAAGCTTTCTTT
-,few,TRBJ1-1,TRBV24-1,CATYPGLKGNITEAFF,TGTGCCACCTATCCGGGACTTAAAGGGAACATCACTGAAGCTTTCTTT
-,-,TRBJ1-3,TRBV19,CASSMEGNTIYF,TGTGCCAGTAGTATGGAGGGAAACACCATATATTTT
-,-,TRBJ1-6,TRBV20-1,CSARKGLYNSPLHF,TGCAGTGCTAGGAAGGGACTCTATAATTCACCCCTCCACTTT
TRBD2,many,TRBJ2-5,TRBV7-9,CASSPSSGRGETQYF,TGTGCCAGCAGCCCGTCTTCGGGGAGGGGAGAGACCCAGTACTTC
-,-,TRBJ1-1,TRBV9,CASSTGRDEAFF,TGTGCCAGCAGCACAGGGAGGGACGAAGCTTTCTTT
-,many,TRBJ1-2,TRBV19,CASSIGGSGYGYTF,TGTGCCAGTAGTATTGGTGGGAGCGGCTATGGCTACACCTTC
-,-,TRBJ2-2,TRBV25-1,CASSETEGLLFF,TGTGCCAGCAGTGAGACAGAGGGATTGCTGTTTTTT
-,-,TRBJ2-5,TRBV19,CASRGGVRQETQYF,TGTGCCAGTAGGGGGGGCGTCCGGCAAGAGACCCAGTACTTC
-,-,TRBJ1-1,TRBV7-9,CASSFVSGSAFF,TGTGCCAGCAGCTTTGTTTCGGGCTCAGCTTTCTTT
-,few,TRBJ2-7,TRBV7-9,CASSSRAYEQYF,TGTGCCAGCAGCTCGAGGGCCTACGAGCAGTACTTC
-,many,TRBJ1-1,TRBV20-1,CSARDPGVFGAEAFF,TGCAGTGCTAGAGATCCTGGGGTTTTTGGGGCTGAAGCTTTCTTT
TRBD1,few,TRBJ1-1,TRBV11-1,CASSPPGTVMNTEAFF,TGTGCCAGCAGCCCCCCGGGGACAGTTATGAACACTGAAGCTTTCTTT
TRBD1,-,TRBJ2-5,TRBV5-4,CASSARDRVKETQYF,TGTGCCAGCAGCGCCCGGGACAGGGTGAAAGAGACCCAGTACTTC
-,many,TRBJ1-1,TRBV5-1,CASSLGPGQNTEAFF,TGCGCCAGCAGCTTAGGGCCGGGACAAAACACTGAAGCTTTCTTT
-,-,TRBJ1-1,TRBV24-1,CATKHTGGGQERTEAFF,TGTGCCACTAAACATACGGGTGGAGGGCAAGAGCGCACTGAAGCTTTCTTT
-,many,TRBJ2-7,TRBV10-3,CAISEGPSDRPYEQYF,TGTGCCATCAGTGAGGGACCCTCGGACAGACCCTACGAGCAGTACTTC
-,-,TRBJ1-1,TRBV7-3,CASQLSGVDTEAFF,TGTGCCAGCCAACTGTCGGGGGTAGATACTGAAGCTTTCTTT
-,few,TRBJ2-3,TRBV7-6,CASSLEGRGDTQYF,TGTGCCAGCAGCTTAGAGGGCCGGGGGGATACGCAGTATTTT
TRBD2,-,TRBJ2-5,TRBV7-2,CASSFWTSGRETQYF,TGTGCCAGCAGCTTCTGGACTAGCGGGAGAGAGACCCAGTACTTC
TRBD2,-,TRBJ2-5,TRBV11-3,CASSRGVQETQYF,TGTGCCAGCAGCCGGGGGGTCCAAGAGACCCAGTACTTC
-,few,TRBJ2-3,TRBV2,CASSVTGGADTQYF,TGTGCCAGCAGTGTGACGGGGGGCGCAGATACGCAGTATTTT
-,few,TRBJ1-1,TRBV29-1,CSVEVGRLGVGTEAFF,TGCAGCGTTGAAGTGGGGAGGCTAGGGGTGGGCACTGAAGCTTTCTTT
-,few,TRBJ2-6,TRBV6-1,CASSRDRAGGGANVLTF,TGTGCCAGCAGCCGAGACAGGGCTGGGGGGGGGGCCAACGTCCTGACTTTC
-,-,TRBJ1-5,TRBV6-5,CASSYSGGDNQPQHF,TGTGCCAGCAGTTACTCAGGGGGAGACAATCAGCCCCAGCATTTT
-,many,TRBJ2-7,TRBV2,CASSELGGHPARYEQYF,TGTGCCAGCAGTGAACTCGGGGGGCACCCCGCCCGTTACGAGCAGTACTTC
TRBD1,-,TRBJ2-3,TRBV2,CASKGTGADTQYF,TGTGCCAGCAAAGGGACAGGGGCAGATACGCAGTATTTT
-,many,TRBJ2-7,TRBV6-5,CASSYGTLYEQYF,TGTGCCAGCAGTTACGGGACACTTTACGAGCAGTACTTC
TRBD1,-,TRBJ1-3,TRBV5-6,CASSFNRGDTIYF,TGTGCCAGCAGCTTTAACAGGGGGGACACCATATATTTT
-,many,TRBJ1-4,TRBV2,CASSDSGFDEKLFF,TGTGCCAGCAGTGATTCAGGGTTTGATGAAAAACTGTTTTTT
TRBD1,many,TRBJ1-1,TRBV11-1,CASSPRDRGVSTEAFF,TGTGCCAGCAGCCCTCGGGACAGGGGGGTAAGCACTGAAGCTTTCTTT
-,-,TRBJ1-6,TRBV15,CATSSFGRGGSPLHF,TGTGCCACCAGCAGTTTTGGGAGAGGGGGTTCACCCCTCCACTTT
TRBD1,many,TRBJ1-6,TRBV6-2/TRBV6-3,CASSYSRGQVISYNSPLHF,TGTGCCAGCAGTTACTCAAGGGGACAGGTTATCTCCTATAATTCACCCCTCCACTTT
-,few,TRBJ2-7,TRBV20-1,CSARVLVSYEQYF,TGCAGTGCTAGGGTTCTGGTGTCCTACGAGCAGTACTTC
-,many,TRBJ1-2,TRBV2,CASRGDYTF,TGTGCCAGCAGGGGAGACTACACCTTC